This T cell receptor (beta chain) came from a study of T-cell memory formation after mild COVID-19. Findings of the study overall: Clones that contracted from day 15 to 85 were balanced CD4/CD8, while later expanders leaned CD4+.

Germline loops: CDR1 SGHDN, CDR2 FVKESK. CDR3 length: 15 residues. Trimming took 4 bases from V and 8 from J; bases not matched to a gene: 10. From the 5' RACE reads, TCRdb called clonotypes with MiXCR, one entry per CDR3 protein. This sample has some 330,000 distinct CDR3 sequences, with around 21% found just once. About this clonotype itself: Its target is unknown.

Source material: PBMCs or a T cell subset sorted from them (not recorded which). The V gene is TRBV14, the J gene TRBJ1-4, with 7 bases matching TRBD1. This sequence was found in an adult woman who had mild COVID-19 (a few samples of this study predate the infection). Cell type and time point are not known. This chain's CDR3 is CASSPRQGGREKLFF. The CDR3 nucleotides read TGTGCCAGCAGCCCCCGACAGGGTGGAAGAGAAAAACTGTTTTTT.